This TCR beta chain was found in a study of T cell clonotyping in hematopoietic cell transplantation. This CDR3 contains 14 residues. The V and J ends lost 7 bases and 3 bases respectively, with 13 bases between them. Germline V gene sequence: CDR1 LNHDA, CDR2 SQIVND (reference sequence). Comments on this clone: Its specificity is unknown.

Whole-study results and caveats: Recipient TCR diversity dropped after transplant; expanded clonotypes rose from day 30 to 180. No sorting was done, leaving CD4 and CD8 contributions mixed.

Using immunoSEQ multiplex PCR, the repertoire was profiled, and TCRdb retains in-frame clones only, with some absent. This sample has some 6,500 clones; 86% occur once, and the top ten carry about 14%. The sequenced sample was peripheral blood mononuclear cells, obtained 180 days after allogeneic stem cell transplant. This chain links TRBV19 with TRBJ1-5; possibly TRBD1 for D (5 bases). The sequence was obtained from a female patient aged 45-60 years who had an allogeneic stem cell transplant from an unrelated donor, so the T cells may come from the graft donor. Some clones in this sample may be carry-over from other donors' samples. CDR3 DNA: TGTGCCAGTAACCCGCCGGGGCCCAATCAGCCCCAGCATTTT. Protein sequence: CASNPPGPNQPQHF.